A single sample is the source of the 29 T cell receptor beta chains below, sequenced in a study of T-cell reconstitution after alpha-beta-depleted transplantation in children. It was with unique molecular identifiers that the TCRbeta library was prepared. TCRdb re-analysed the PCR reads in MiXCR, keeping a single row per CDR3 protein. The table shows more than 500,000 distinct CDR3 sequences, with 9.5% to 12% occurring only once. The sample consisted of PBMCs, mostly from graft donor cells, taken 180 days after TCRalphabeta/CD19-depleted stem cell transplant. These receptors were obtained from a female patient younger than 10 who had a stem cell transplant for aplastic anemia, so the T cells may come from the graft donor.

This clonotype has a handful of counts. The rearrangement uses TRBV29-1 and TRBJ1-1; the D is unclear. The CDR3 runs 12 residues. Germline lookup yields CDR1 SQVTM and CDR2 ANQGSEA. V was trimmed by 4 bases and J by 0 bases, leaving 6 bases between them. This CDR3 is CSVGVMNTEAFF. The CDR3 DNA reads as TGCAGCGTTGGCGTTATGAACACTGAAGCTTTCTTT.

This clonotype was seen a handful of times. The rearrangement links TRBV3-1 to TRBJ2-7; weak D call: TRBD1 (6 bases). This CDR3 region has 14 residues. V lost 4 bases, J lost 5 bases, and 15 bases lay in between. Germline loops: CDR1 LGHDT, CDR2 YNNKEL (reference sequence). CDR3 protein: CASSRGPGAHEQYV. The CDR3 nucleotides are TGTGCCAGCAGCCGGGGGCCAGGCGCCCACGAGCAGTACGTC.

A few counts support this clonotype. CDR3 residues: CASSQRQVGKTEAFF. The CDR3 bases are TGTGCCAGCTCACAACGACAGGTCGGTAAGACTGAAGCTTTCTTT. The J gene is TRBJ1-1, the V gene TRBV18; TRBD1 might be the D (6 bases). Trimming shortened V by 4 bases and J by 5 bases, and 17 bases separated the two germline ends. CDR1 and CDR2 from the germline V gene are KGHSH and LQKENI. The CDR3 loop spans 15 amino acids.

This clonotype was recorded many times. The chain employs TRBV27 and TRBJ1-2; a possible D gene is TRBD1 (6 bases). This CDR3 is 14 amino acids long. Germline V gene data show CDR1 as MNHEY and CDR2 as SMNVEV (reference sequence). Trimming pared 2 bases from V and 7 bases from J, leaving 14 bases between. CDR3 region: CASSLTQGMGGYTF. As DNA, the CDR3 is TGTGCCAGCAGTTTAACCCAGGGGATGGGTGGCTACACCTTC.

The chain has TRBV19 and TRBJ1-4; no firm D call. Trimming removed 4 bases at V and 8 bases at J, with 11 bases between. Germline CDR1 LNHDA, CDR2 SQIVND (reference sequence). This CDR3 comprises 13 residues. This chain's CDR3 is CASSTRGQEKLFF. CDR3 bases: TGTGCCAGTAGTACCCGCGGGCAGGAAAAACTGTTTTTT.

The chain joins TRBV7-9 to TRBJ1-6; 12 nucleotides agree with TRBD1. Unmatched junction bases numbered 6, after V lost 3 bases and J lost 6 bases. Per germline, CDR1 SEHNR and CDR2 FQNEAQ (reference sequence). The length of the CDR3 is 17 residues. CDR3: CASSFGTGGAGNSPLHF. The CDR3 DNA sequence: TGTGCCAGCAGCTTCGGGACAGGGGGCGCCGGTAATTCACCCCTCCACTTT.

V gene TRBV20-1 combines with J gene TRBJ2-1; no reliable D call. Germline-derived CDR1 and CDR2 are DFQATT and SNEGSKA (reference sequence). Trimming left V 1 base short and J 8 bases short, with 9 bases between. The CDR3 totals 12 residues. The CDR3 DNA follows: TGCAGTGCTAGAGTCCTACCCGATGAGCAGTTCTTC. It specifies CSARVLPDEQFF.

This chain connects TRBV27 to TRBJ2-2; D not certain. Germline V gives CDR1 MNHEY, CDR2 SMNVEV (reference sequence). Trimming cost V 6 bases and J 5 bases, with 16 bases left between them. CDR3 length: 15 amino acids. CDR3 nucleotides: TGTGCCAGCAGACAAAGTTACGATCGGACCGGGGAGCTGTTTTTT. It codes for CASRQSYDRTGELFF.

The chain links TRBV12-3 or TRBV12-4 to TRBJ2-7; the match to TRBD1 covers 7 bases. The V gene end was trimmed by 4 bases and the J gene end by 4 bases; junction bases not matched to a gene: 4. The CDR3 covers 13 residues. The CDR3 protein is CASSSGTEYEQYV. As DNA, the CDR3 is TGTGCCAGCAGTTCCGGGACAGAATACGAGCAGTACGTC.

The chain carries TRBV11-2 and TRBJ2-2; possibly TRBD1 for D (5 bases). Deletions cut 2 bases from V and 0 bases from J, with 10 bases between. Germline V lookup: CDR1 SGHAT, CDR2 FQNNGV. This CDR3 contains 16 residues. In DNA form, the CDR3 reads TGTGCCAGCAGCTTAACTGGCAGGGCGAACACCGGGGAGCTGTTTTTT. It is translated as CASSLTGRANTGELFF.

This clonotype showed up many times. The V call is TRBV19, the J call TRBJ2-3; D possibly uses TRBD1 or TRBD2 (5 bases each). Trimming pared 11 bases from V and 3 bases from J, leaving 18 bases between. The germline V gene encodes CDR1 LNHDA and CDR2 SQIVND (reference sequence). CDR3 length: 14 residues. This CDR3 reads CAGHSGLPTDTQYF. DNA of the CDR3: TGTGCCGGACACTCCGGACTCCCAACAGATACGCAGTATTTT.

The chain couples TRBV9 to TRBJ2-1; 9 positions match TRBD2. Germline trimming cut 0 bases from V and 6 bases from J; bases unmatched to any gene: 7. There are 16 residues in the CDR3. The germline V gene encodes CDR1 SGDLS and CDR2 YYNGEE. CDR3 amino acids: CASSVAGGRARNEQFF. The CDR3 bases are TGTGCCAGCAGCGTAGCCGGCGGGAGGGCGCGCAATGAGCAGTTCTTC. Full variable domain (remainder filled in from reference TRBV9 and TRBJ2-1): DSGVTQTPKHLITATGQRVTLRCSPRSGDLSVYWYQQSLDQGLQFLIQYYNGEERAKGNILERFSAQQFPDLHSELNLSSLELGDSALYFCASSVAGGRARNEQFFGPGTRLTVL.

This clonotype was counted at least ten times. The rearrangement joins TRBV4-3 to TRBJ2-2; D remains unclear. The CDR3 has 16 amino acids. Germline V lookup: CDR1 LGHNA, CDR2 YSLEER. The V end lost 0 bases, the J end lost 4 bases, and 12 bases lay between the germline ends. CDR3 in amino acids: CASSQDESMTTGELFF. The CDR3 DNA reads as TGCGCCAGCAGCCAAGACGAGAGTATGACCACCGGGGAGCTGTTTTTT.

The sample holds a few counts of this clonotype. The chain carries TRBV28 and TRBJ2-2, with D unresolved. Trimming removed 6 bases from V and 5 bases from J, with 13 bases in between. CDR3 size: 14 residues. Germline-derived CDR1 and CDR2 are MDHEN and SYDVKM. The CDR3 region is CASRVIAATGELFF. In DNA, the CDR3 is TGTGCCAGCAGGGTGATTGCGGCGACCGGGGAGCTGTTTTTT.

Notes on this clonotype: This may be a read error: a much more frequent sequence differs by one nucleotide. This sequence joins TRBV5-8 and TRBJ2-3; 9 positions match TRBD1. In germline, CDR1 is SGHTS, CDR2 YDEGEE. This CDR3 comprises 14 residues. The CDR3 region is CASSSGQGTDMQYF. As DNA, the CDR3 is TGTGCCAGCAGCTCTGGACAGGGGACAGATATGCAGTATTTT.

The chain is built from TRBV2 and TRBJ2-7; 9 bases map to TRBD1. V dropped 3 bases and J dropped 5; count of bases not matched to a gene: 2. CDR3 length: 13 residues. Germline V gene lookup returns CDR1 SNHLY and CDR2 FYNNEI. The CDR3 loop is CASSETGGDEQYV. The CDR3 DNA sequence: TGTGCCAGCAGTGAGACAGGGGGGGACGAGCAGTACGTC.

The chain employs TRBV20-1 and TRBJ2-3; TRBD2 aligns across 12 bases. This CDR3 has 14 residues. Germline values: CDR1 DFQATT, CDR2 SNEGSKA (reference sequence). J was trimmed by 4 bases and V by 6 bases; bases with no gene match: 5. CDR3 sequence: CSARLAGAADTQYF. The CDR3 coding sequence is TGCAGTGCCCGACTAGCGGGAGCGGCAGATACGCAGTATTTT.

This clonotype was counted only a few times. This rearrangement joins TRBV9 to TRBJ2-2; D is possibly TRBD2 (6 bases). Trimming stripped 6 bases from V and 5 bases from J, with 11 bases between. Looked up from germline, CDR1 is SGDLS and CDR2 is YYNGEE. CDR3 length: 13 residues. This CDR3 reads CASNEAGTGELFF. In DNA form, the CDR3 reads TGTGCCAGCAACGAAGCGGGTACCGGGGAGCTGTTTTTT. Full variable domain (remainder filled in from reference TRBV9 and TRBJ2-2): DSGVTQTPKHLITATGQRVTLRCSPRSGDLSVYWYQQSLDQGLQFLIQYYNGEERAKGNILERFSAQQFPDLHSELNLSSLELGDSALYFCASNEAGTGELFFGEGSRLTVL.

This clonotype was observed a handful of times. The V gene is TRBV7-9, the J gene TRBJ2-3, with D perhaps TRBD2 (6 bases). The germline V gene has CDR1 SEHNR and CDR2 FQNEAQ (reference sequence). Trimming removed 5 bases at V and 3 bases at J, with 15 bases between. This CDR3 is built from 15 residues. The CDR3 sequence is CASSLPRRGTDTQYF. In nucleotides, the CDR3 is TGTGCCAGCAGCCTGCCCAGGAGGGGAACAGATACGCAGTATTTT.

The V and J genes are TRBV5-1 and TRBJ2-3; 7 nucleotides align to TRBD2. V was pared by 5 bases and J by 4 bases, with 13 bases of the junction left unmatched. This CDR3 spans 16 amino acids. CDR1 is SGHRS, CDR2 YFSETQ, per germline. The CDR3 DNA sequence: TGCGCCAGCAGGCACGGGCCGGGGGGAAGCGCAGATACGCAGTATTTT. Its protein is CASRHGPGGSADTQYF.

The chain joins TRBV6-2 or TRBV6-3 to TRBJ1-2, with unresolved D. V lost 3 bases and J 0 bases, leaving 5 bases between the germline ends. CDR3 length equals 13 residues. The germline V gene has CDR1 MNHEY and CDR2 SVGEGT. The chain's CDR3 is CASSYLANYGYTF. DNA of the CDR3: TGTGCCAGCAGTTATTTGGCTAACTATGGCTACACCTTC.

The count of this clonotype is one. The V gene is TRBV7-8, the J gene TRBJ2-7; 9 bases are a match to TRBD2. CDR1 is SGHVS, CDR2 FQNEAQ, per germline. The trim removed 1 base at V and 5 bases at J, leaving 6 bases unmatched. This CDR3 is built from 15 residues. CDR3 sequence (DNA): TGTGCCAGCAGCTTAGAGATTAGCGGGAGTAACGAGCAGTACTTC. This translates into CASSLEISGSNEQYF. The full variable domain, with the rest looked up from reference TRBV7-8 and TRBJ2-7, is GAGVSQSPRYKVAKRGQDVALRCDPISGHVSLFWYQQALGQGPEFLTYFQNEAQLDKSGLPSDRFFAERPEGSVSTLKIQRTQQEDSAVYLCASSLEISGSNEQYFGPGTRLTVT.

The sample holds many counts of this clonotype. The rearrangement links TRBV6-1 to TRBJ2-7; D gene ambiguous. Germline V gives CDR1 MNHNS, CDR2 SASEGT. V lost 4 bases, J lost 4 bases, and 14 bases lay in between. The CDR3 has 14 amino acids. This CDR3 is CASSVDTGLYEQYF. The CDR3 coding sequence is TGTGCCAGCAGTGTCGACACTGGTCTGTACGAGCAGTACTTC.

This clonotype was found a few times. The CDR3 nucleotides are TGTGCCAGCAGTTATGGACGGGGTGAAGCTTTCTTT. The encoded protein is CASSYGRGEAFF. The chain uses TRBV28 and TRBJ1-1; D is unresolved. This CDR3 is built from 12 residues. V was pared by 4 bases and J by 7 bases, with 10 bases between. Germline V lookup: CDR1 MDHEN, CDR2 SYDVKM.

The genes are TRBV9 and TRBJ1-5; unclear D gene. The CDR3 is 13 residues long. Germline V gene data show CDR1 as SGDLS and CDR2 as YYNGEE. The V end was cut by 1 base, the J end by 7 bases, with 9 bases between. CDR3 sequence reads: CASSVRSDQPQHF. DNA for the CDR3: TGTGCCAGCAGCGTAAGGTCGGACCAGCCCCAGCATTTT.

The chain links TRBV7-9 to TRBJ2-5, with 9 bases that match TRBD1. The length of the CDR3 is 14 residues. V trimming: 5 bases; J trimming: 3 bases; junction bases outside the gene matches: 4. Germline-derived CDR1 and CDR2 are SEHNR and FQNEAQ (reference sequence). The CDR3 DNA sequence: TGTGCCAGCAGCCCCTGGACAGGGGAAGAGACCCAGTACTTC. Amino acid sequence: CASSPWTGEETQYF. Full variable domain (remainder filled in from reference TRBV7-9 and TRBJ2-5): DTGVSQNPRHKITKRGQNVTFRCDPISEHNRLYWYRQTLGQGPEFLTYFQNEAQLEKSRLLSDRFSAERPKGSFSTLEIQRTEQGDSAMYLCASSPWTGEETQYFGPGTRLLVL.

There are many counts of this clonotype. The rearrangement links TRBV29-1 to TRBJ2-1; 11 nucleotides line up with TRBD1. CDR1 and CDR2 (germline): SQVTM, ANQGSEA. V was pared by 3 bases and J by 8 bases, with 6 bases of the junction left unmatched. CDR3 length: 14 residues. The CDR3 spells CSVDGQGAMYEQFF. The CDR3 DNA reads as TGCAGCGTTGACGGACAGGGGGCGATGTATGAGCAGTTCTTC.

As DNA, the CDR3 is TGTGCCAGCAGCCCTCGAAGGGAGAGGTACAATGAGCAGTTCTTC. It specifies CASSPRRERYNEQFF. The V call is TRBV14, the J call TRBJ2-1; possibly TRBD2 for D (5 bases). Germline lookup yields CDR1 SGHDN and CDR2 FVKESK. With 4 bases removed from V and 4 bases from J, the gap between germline ends came to 14 bases. The length of the CDR3 is 15 residues.

The rearrangement joins TRBV9 to TRBJ2-3; 10 bases fit TRBD2. Germline V gene lookup returns CDR1 SGDLS and CDR2 YYNGEE. The CDR3 consists of 14 residues. The V segment lost 6 bases and the J segment 4 bases; nucleotides outside the gene matches: 5. The CDR3 protein is CASTLGLASDTQYF. The CDR3 DNA is TGTGCCAGCACCCTGGGACTAGCGTCAGATACGCAGTATTTT.